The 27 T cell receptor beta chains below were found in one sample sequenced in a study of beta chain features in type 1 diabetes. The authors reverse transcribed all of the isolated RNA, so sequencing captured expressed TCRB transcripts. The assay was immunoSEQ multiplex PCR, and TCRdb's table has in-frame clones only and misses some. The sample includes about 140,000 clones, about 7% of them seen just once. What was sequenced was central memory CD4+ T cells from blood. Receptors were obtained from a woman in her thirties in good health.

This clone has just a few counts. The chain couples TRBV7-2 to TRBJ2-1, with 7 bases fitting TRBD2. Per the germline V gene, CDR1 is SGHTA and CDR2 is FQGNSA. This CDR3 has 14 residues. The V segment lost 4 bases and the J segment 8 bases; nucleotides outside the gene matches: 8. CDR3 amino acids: CASSSGMGRDEQFF. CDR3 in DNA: TGTGCCAGCAGCTCAGGGATGGGGAGGGATGAGCAGTTCTTC.

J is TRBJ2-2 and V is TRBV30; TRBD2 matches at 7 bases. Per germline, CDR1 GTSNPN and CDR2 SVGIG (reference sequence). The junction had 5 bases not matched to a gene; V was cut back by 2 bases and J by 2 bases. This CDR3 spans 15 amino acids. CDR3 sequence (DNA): TGTGCCTGGAGTTGGAGCGGGACTAACACCGGGGAGCTGTTTTTT. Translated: CAWSWSGTNTGELFF.

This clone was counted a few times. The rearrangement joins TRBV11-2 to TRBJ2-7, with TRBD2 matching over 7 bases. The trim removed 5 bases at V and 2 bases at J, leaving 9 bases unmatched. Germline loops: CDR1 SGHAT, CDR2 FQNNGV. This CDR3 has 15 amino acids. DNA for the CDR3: TGTGCCAGCAGCCGGGCCGGACTAGAAGCCTACGAGCAGTACTTC. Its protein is CASSRAGLEAYEQYF.

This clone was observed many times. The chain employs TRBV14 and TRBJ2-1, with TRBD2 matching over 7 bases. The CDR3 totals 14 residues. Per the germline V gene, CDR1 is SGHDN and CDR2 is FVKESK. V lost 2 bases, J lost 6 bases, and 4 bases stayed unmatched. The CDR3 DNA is TGTGCCAGCAGCCAAATCACGGGAGGCAATGAGCAGTTCTTC. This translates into CASSQITGGNEQFF. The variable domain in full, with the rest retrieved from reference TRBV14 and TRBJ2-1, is EAGVTQFPSHSVIEKGQTVTLRCDPISGHDNLYWYRRVMGKEIKFLLHFVKESKQDESGMPNNRFLAERTGGTYSTLKVQPAELEDSGVYFCASSQITGGNEQFFGPGTRLTVL.

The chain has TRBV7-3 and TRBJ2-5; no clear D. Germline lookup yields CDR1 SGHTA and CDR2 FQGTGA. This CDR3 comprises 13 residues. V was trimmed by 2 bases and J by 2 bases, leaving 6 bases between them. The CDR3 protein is CASSLGWQETQYF. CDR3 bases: TGTGCCAGCAGCTTAGGCTGGCAAGAGACCCAGTACTTC. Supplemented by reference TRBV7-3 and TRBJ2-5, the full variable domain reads GAGVSQTPSNKVTEKGKYVELRCDPISGHTALYWYRQSLGQGPEFLIYFQGTGAADDSGLPNDRFFAVRPEGSVSTLKIQRTERGDSAVYLCASSLGWQETQYFGPGTRLLVL.

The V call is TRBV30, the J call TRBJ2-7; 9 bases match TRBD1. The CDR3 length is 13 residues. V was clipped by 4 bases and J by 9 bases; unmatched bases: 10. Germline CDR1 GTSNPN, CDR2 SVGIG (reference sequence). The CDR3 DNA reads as TGTGCCTGGACCCGCCCCGGACAGGGGTTGCAGTACTTC. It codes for CAWTRPGQGLQYF.

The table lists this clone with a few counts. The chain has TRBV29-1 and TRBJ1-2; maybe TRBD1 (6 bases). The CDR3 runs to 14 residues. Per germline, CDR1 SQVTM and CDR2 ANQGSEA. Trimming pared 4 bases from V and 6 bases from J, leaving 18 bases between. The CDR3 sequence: CSVVSLRGSDGYTF. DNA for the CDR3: TGCAGCGTTGTCTCCTTAAGGGGGTCCGATGGCTACACCTTC.

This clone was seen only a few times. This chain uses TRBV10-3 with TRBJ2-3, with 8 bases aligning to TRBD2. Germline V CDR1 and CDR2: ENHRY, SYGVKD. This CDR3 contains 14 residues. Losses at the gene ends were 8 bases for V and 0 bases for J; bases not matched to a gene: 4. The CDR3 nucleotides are TGTGCCATCCGCGCTAGCGGGAGCACAGATACGCAGTATTTT. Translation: CAIRASGSTDTQYF.

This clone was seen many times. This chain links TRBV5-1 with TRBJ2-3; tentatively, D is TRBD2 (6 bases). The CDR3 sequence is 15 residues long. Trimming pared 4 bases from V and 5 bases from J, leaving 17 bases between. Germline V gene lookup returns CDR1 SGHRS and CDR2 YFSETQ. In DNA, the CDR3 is TGCGCCAGCAGCCCTGGAGTAGCGGAACGAGATACGCAGTATTTT. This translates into CASSPGVAERDTQYF.

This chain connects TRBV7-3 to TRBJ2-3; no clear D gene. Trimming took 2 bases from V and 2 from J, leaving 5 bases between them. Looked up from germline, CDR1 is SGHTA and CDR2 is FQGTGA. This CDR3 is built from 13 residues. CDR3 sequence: CASSLYNTDTQYF. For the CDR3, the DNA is TGTGCCAGCAGCTTATACAACACAGATACGCAGTATTTT.

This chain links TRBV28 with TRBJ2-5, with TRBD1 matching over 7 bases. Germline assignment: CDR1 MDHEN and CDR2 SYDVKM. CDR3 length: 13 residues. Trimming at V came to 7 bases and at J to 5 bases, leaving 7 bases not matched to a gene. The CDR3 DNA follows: TGTGCCAGCACCCTGACAGGGCTCGAGACCCAGTACTTC. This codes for CASTLTGLETQYF.

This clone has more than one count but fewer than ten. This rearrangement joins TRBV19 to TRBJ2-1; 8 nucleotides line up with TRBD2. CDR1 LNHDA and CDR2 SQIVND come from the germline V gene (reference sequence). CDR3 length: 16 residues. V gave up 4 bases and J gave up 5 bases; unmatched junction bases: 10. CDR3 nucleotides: TGTGCCAGTAGTAAAATTCACAGCGGGAGCGACAATGAGCAGTTCTTC. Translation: CASSKIHSGSDNEQFF.

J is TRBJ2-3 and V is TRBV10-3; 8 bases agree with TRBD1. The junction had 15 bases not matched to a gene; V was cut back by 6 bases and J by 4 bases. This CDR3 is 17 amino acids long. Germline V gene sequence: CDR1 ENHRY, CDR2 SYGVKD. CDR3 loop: CAISAGQGLKDADTQYF. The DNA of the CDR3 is TGTGCCATCAGCGCCGGACAGGGTCTTAAAGATGCAGATACGCAGTATTTT.

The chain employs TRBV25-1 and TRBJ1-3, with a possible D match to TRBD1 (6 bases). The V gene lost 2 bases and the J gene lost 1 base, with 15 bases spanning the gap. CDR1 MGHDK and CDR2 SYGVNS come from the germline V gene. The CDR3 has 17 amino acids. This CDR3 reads CASSEGQTGMSGNTIYF. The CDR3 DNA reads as TGTGCCAGCAGTGAAGGACAGACGGGTATGTCTGGAAACACCATATATTTT.

The CDR3 region has the DNA TGTGCCAGCAGCTTTCTAGCGGGAGAGCAGTACTTC. This encodes CASSFLAGEQYF. The chain couples TRBV5-6 to TRBJ2-7; 9 bases are a match to TRBD2. Per germline, CDR1 SGHDT and CDR2 YYEEEE. Trimming at V came to 2 bases and at J to 7 bases, leaving 1 base not matched to a gene. The CDR3 is 12 residues long.

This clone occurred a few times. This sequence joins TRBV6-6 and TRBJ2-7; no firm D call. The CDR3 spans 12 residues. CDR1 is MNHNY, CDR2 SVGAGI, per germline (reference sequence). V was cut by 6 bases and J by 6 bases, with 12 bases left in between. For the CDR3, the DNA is TGTGCCAGCAGGGGCAGCCTTGGCGAGCAGTACTTC. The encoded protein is CASRGSLGEQYF.

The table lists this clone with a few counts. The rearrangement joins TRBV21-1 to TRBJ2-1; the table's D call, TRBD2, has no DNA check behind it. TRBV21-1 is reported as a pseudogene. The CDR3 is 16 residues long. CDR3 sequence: CASSRGTSGTYNEQFF. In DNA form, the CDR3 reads TGTGCCAGCAGCCGAGGGACTAGCGGAACCTACAATGAGCAGTTCTTC.

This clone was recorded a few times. Here the CDR3 DNA reads TGCAGCGTTGTCTCCTCAGGTGGAGGGTATGGCTACACCTTC. It yields the protein CSVVSSGGGYGYTF. The chain carries TRBV29-1 and TRBJ1-2; D is unclear. V lost 4 bases and J lost 5, with 17 bases in between. CDR1 and CDR2 (germline): SQVTM, ANQGSEA. The CDR3 is 14 amino acids.

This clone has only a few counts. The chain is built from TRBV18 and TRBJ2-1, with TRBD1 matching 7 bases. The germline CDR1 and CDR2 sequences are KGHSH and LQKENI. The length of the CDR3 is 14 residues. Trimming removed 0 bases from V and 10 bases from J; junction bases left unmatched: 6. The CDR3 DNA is TGTGCCAGCTCACCACCGGGACAGTTCGGCGAGCAGTTCTTC. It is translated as CASSPPGQFGEQFF.

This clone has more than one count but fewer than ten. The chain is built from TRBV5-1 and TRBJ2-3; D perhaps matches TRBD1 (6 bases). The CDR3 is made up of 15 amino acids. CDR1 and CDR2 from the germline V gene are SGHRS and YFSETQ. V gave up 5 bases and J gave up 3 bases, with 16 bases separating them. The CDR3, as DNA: TGCGCCAGCAGTACCTACAGGGACCGTACAGATACGCAGTATTTT. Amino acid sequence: CASSTYRDRTDTQYF.

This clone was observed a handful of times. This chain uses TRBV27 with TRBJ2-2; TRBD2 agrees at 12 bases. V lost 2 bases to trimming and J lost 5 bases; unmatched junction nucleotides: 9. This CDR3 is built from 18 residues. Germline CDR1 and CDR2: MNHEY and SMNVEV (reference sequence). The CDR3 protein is CASSLRYGTSGRTGELFF. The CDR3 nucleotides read TGTGCCAGCAGTTTAAGATATGGAACTAGCGGGAGGACCGGGGAGCTGTTTTTT.

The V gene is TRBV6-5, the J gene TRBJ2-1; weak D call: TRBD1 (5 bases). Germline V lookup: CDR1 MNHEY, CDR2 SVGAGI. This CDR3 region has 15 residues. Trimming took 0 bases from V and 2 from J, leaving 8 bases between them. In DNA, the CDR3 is TGTGCCAGCAGTTACTCAGGGGATACCTACAATGAGCAGTTCTTC. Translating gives CASSYSGDTYNEQFF.

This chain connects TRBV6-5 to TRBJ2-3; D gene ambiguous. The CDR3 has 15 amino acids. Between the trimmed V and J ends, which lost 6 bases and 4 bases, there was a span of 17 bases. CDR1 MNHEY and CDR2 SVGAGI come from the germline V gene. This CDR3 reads CASRRSHANSDTQYF. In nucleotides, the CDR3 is TGTGCCAGCAGGCGGTCCCACGCTAATTCAGATACGCAGTATTTT.

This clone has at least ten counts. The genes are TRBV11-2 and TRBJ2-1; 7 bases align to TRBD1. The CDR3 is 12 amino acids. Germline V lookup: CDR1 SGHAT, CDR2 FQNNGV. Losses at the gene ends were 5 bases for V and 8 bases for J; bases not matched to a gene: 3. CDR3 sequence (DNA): TGTGCCAGCAGCCGACAGGGCTATGAGCAGTTCTTC. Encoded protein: CASSRQGYEQFF.

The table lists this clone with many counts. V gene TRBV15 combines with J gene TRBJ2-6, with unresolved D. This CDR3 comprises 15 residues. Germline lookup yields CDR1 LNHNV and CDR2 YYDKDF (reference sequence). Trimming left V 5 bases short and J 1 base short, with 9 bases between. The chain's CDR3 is CATSGLSSGANVLTF. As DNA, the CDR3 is TGTGCCACCAGCGGGCTATCGTCTGGGGCCAACGTCCTGACTTTC.

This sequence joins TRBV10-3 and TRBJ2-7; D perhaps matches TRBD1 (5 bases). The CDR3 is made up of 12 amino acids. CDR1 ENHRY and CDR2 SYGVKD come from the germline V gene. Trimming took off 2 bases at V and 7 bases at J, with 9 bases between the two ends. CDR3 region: CAISEGAGEQYF. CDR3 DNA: TGTGCCATCAGTGAGGGGGCTGGTGAGCAGTACTTC.

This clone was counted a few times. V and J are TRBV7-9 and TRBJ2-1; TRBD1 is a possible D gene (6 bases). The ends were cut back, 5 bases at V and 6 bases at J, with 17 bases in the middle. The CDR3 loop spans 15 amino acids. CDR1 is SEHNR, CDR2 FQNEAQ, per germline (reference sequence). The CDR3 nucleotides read TGTGCCAGCAGCGTAGGGACCGGGGACACCAATGAGCAGTTCTTC. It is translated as CASSVGTGDTNEQFF. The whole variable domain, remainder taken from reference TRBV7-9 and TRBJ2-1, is DTGVSQNPRHKITKRGQNVTFRCDPISEHNRLYWYRQTLGQGPEFLTYFQNEAQLEKSRLLSDRFSAERPKGSFSTLEIQRTEQGDSAMYLCASSVGTGDTNEQFFGPGTRLTVL.